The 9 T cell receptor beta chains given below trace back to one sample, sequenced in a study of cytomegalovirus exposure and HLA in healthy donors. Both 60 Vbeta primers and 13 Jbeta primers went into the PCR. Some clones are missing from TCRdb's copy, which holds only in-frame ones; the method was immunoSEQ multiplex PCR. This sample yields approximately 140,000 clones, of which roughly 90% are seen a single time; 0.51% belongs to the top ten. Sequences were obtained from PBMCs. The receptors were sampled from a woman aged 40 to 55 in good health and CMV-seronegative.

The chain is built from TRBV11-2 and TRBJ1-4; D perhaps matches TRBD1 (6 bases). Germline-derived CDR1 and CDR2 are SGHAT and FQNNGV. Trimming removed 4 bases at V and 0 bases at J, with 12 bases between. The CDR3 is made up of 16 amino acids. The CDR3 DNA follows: TGTGCCAGCAGCTCCCAGGGGACCCCAACTAATGAAAAACTGTTTTTT. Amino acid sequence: CASSSQGTPTNEKLFF.

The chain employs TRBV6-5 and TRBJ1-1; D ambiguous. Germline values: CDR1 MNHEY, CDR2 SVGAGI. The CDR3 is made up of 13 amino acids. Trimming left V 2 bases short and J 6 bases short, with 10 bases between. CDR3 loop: CASSYGPGAEAFF. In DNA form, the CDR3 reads TGTGCCAGCAGTTACGGCCCGGGAGCTGAAGCTTTCTTT.

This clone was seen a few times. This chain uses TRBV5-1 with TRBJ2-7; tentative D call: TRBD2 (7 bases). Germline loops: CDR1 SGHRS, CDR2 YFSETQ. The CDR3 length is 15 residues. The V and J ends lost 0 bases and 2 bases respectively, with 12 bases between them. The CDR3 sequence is CASSLGRGGAYEQYF. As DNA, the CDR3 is TGCGCCAGCAGCTTGGGAAGGGGGGGGGCCTACGAGCAGTACTTC.

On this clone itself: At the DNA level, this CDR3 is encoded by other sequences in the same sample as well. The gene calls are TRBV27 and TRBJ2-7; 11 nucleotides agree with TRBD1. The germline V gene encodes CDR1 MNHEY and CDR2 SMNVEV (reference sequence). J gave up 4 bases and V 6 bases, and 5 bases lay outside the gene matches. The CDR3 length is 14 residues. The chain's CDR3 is CASSSGTGGYEQYF. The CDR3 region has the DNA TGTGCCAGCAGCAGCGGGACAGGGGGGTACGAGCAGTACTTC.

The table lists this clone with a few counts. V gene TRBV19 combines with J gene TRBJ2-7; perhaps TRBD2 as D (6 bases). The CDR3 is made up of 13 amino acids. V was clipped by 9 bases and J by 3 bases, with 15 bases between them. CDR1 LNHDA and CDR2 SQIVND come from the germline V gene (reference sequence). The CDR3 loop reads CASRLEGSYEQYF. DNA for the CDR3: TGTGCCAGCCGACTAGAAGGTAGCTACGAGCAGTACTTC.

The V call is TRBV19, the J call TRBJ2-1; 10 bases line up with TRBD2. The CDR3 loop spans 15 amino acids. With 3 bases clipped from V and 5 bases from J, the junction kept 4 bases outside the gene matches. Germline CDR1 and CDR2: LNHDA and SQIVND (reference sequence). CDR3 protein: CASSIQAGGHNEQFF. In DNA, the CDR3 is TGTGCCAGTAGTATCCAAGCGGGAGGGCACAATGAGCAGTTCTTC.

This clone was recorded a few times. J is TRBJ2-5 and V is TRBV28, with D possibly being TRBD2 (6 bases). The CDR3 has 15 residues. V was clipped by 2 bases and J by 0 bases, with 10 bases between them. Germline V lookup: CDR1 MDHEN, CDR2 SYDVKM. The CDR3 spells CASSLGAGYQETQYF. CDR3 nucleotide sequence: TGTGCCAGCAGTTTAGGCGCGGGGTACCAAGAGACCCAGTACTTC.

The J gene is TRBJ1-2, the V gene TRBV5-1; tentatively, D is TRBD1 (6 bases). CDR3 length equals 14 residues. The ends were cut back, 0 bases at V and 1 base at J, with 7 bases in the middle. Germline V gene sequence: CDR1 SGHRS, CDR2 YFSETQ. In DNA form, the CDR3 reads TGCGCCAGCAGCTTGGACAGGGTTAACTATGGCTACACCTTC. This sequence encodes CASSLDRVNYGYTF.

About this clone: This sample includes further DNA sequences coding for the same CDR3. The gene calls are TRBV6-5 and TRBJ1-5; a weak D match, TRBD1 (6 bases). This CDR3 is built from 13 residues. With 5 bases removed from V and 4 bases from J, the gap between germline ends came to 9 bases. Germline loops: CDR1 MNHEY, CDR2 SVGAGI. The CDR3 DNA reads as TGTGCCAGCAGTGAGCAGGGGAATCAGCCCCAGCATTTT. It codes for CASSEQGNQPQHF.